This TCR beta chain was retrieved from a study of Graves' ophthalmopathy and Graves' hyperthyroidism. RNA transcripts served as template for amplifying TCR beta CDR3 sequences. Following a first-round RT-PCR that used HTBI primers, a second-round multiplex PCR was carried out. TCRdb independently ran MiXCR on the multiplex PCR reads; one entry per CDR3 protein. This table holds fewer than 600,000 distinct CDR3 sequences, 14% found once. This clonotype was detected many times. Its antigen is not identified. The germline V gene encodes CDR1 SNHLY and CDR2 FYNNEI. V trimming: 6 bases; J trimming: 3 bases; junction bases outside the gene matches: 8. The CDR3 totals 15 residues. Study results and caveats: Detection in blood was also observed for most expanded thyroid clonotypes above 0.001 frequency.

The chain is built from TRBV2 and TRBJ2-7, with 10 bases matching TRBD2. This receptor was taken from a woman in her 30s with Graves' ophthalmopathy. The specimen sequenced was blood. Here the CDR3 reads CASRLSSGGVYEQYF. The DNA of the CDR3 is TGTGCCAGCAGACTTTCTAGCGGGGGAGTCTACGAGCAGTACTTC.